These 6 T cell receptor beta chains were all obtained from the same sample, sequenced in a study of vaccination and CD4 T cells after COVID-19. These receptors lack a known antigen. Described treatment: approximately nine-day PBMC culture with coronavirus spike peptide pools or control peptides (ViraFEST assay). With the Oncomine TCR Beta short-read assay, DNA from cultured CD4+ T cells was sequenced. Each CDR3 protein gets one entry after TCRdb re-called the PCR reads with MiXCR. Here the sample spans more than 15,000 distinct CDR3 sequences, around 46% being singletons. The sequencing here drew on CD4+ T cells from blood, cultured in vitro, taken before SARS-CoV-2 vaccination. Receptor source: a human donor who had recovered from COVID-19.

There are a few counts of this clonotype. This chain links TRBV2 with TRBJ1-1; D is uncertain. The V end was cut by 8 bases, the J end by 5 bases, with 9 bases between. Germline V CDR1 and CDR2: SNHLY, FYNNEI. The CDR3 has 11 residues. In nucleotides, the CDR3 is TGTGCCAGCGAGTGGCCGACTGAAGCTTTCTTT. This encodes CASEWPTEAFF.

This clonotype has only a few counts. The junction does not match germline at one end; this may be a read error. This rearrangement joins TRBV27 to TRBJ1-2, with D possibly being TRBD1 (6 bases). The CDR3 is made up of 15 amino acids. CDR1 is MNHEY, CDR2 SMNVEV, per germline (reference sequence). The DNA for the CDR3 is TGTGCCAGCAAGGCAGGGGTAGGCGTTGGATATGGCTACACTTTC. Translating gives CASKAGVGVGYGYTF.

This chain connects TRBV7-2 to TRBJ1-5, with D hard to call. Trimming removed 2 bases at V and 3 bases at J, with 14 bases between. The CDR3 loop spans 16 amino acids. CDR1 SGHTA and CDR2 FQGNSA come from the germline V gene. The CDR3 reads CASSLISAANNQPQHF. The CDR3 DNA reads TGTGCCAGCAGCTTAATTTCTGCCGCTAACAATCAGCCCCAGCATTTT.

The V and J genes are TRBV4-2 and TRBJ1-1; a possible D gene is TRBD1 (5 bases). Trimming took 0 bases from V and 8 from J, leaving 13 bases between them. Germline V lookup: CDR1 LGHNA, CDR2 YNFKEQ. The CDR3 sequence is 14 residues long. The CDR3 here is CASSQEGALTEAFF. CDR3 nucleotide sequence: TGTGCCAGCAGCCAAGAAGGGGCGCTGACGGAAGCTTTCTTT.

This clonotype was seen more than once but under ten times. V and J are TRBV20-1 and TRBJ1-2; 7 nucleotides align to TRBD1. Unmatched junction bases numbered 9, after V lost 6 bases and J lost 2 bases. Looked up from germline, CDR1 is DFQATT and CDR2 is SNEGSKA (reference sequence). The CDR3 contains 14 residues. The CDR3 DNA reads as TGCAGTGCGACTCTACAGGGGACGAACTATGGCTACACCTTC. Translation: CSATLQGTNYGYTF.

V gene TRBV11-3 combines with J gene TRBJ1-1, with unresolved D. The CDR3 sequence is 11 residues long. Germline CDR1 reads SGHNT; CDR2 reads YENEEA. Trimming took off 0 bases at V and 8 bases at J, with 4 bases between the two ends. The CDR3 nucleotides read TGTGCCAGCAGCTTAGACGACGAAGCTTTCTTT. As protein: CASSLDDEAFF.